Following are 21 T cell receptor beta chains from one sample sequenced in a study of graft-versus-host responses after intestinal transplantation. Data came from immunoSEQ multiplex PCR; TCRdb stores just in-frame clones and leaves some out. Of under 25,000 clones in the sample, approximately 86% are singletons; the top ten hold roughly 51%. Material: bone marrow, obtained just under 130 days after transplant. These receptors originate from a human patient who received an intestinal transplant, so some T cells may come from the graft donor.

The genes are TRBV29-1 and TRBJ2-3, with no clear D. CDR1 and CDR2 from the germline V gene are SQVTM and ANQGSEA. The CDR3 sequence is 11 residues long. V shed 3 bases and J shed 5 bases, with 6 bases lying between them. The CDR3 DNA is TGCAGCGTTGATCGGAGAGATACGCAGTATTTT. It translates to CSVDRRDTQYF.

This clone appeared many times. Other DNA sequences in this specimen translate into the identical CDR3. The chain links TRBV5-1 to TRBJ1-2; 11 positions match TRBD1. V shed 3 bases, J shed 3 bases, and the junction held 13 bases outside the gene matches. The CDR3 has 18 amino acids. CDR1 and CDR2 from the germline V gene are SGHRS and YFSETQ. Here the CDR3 reads CASSSPGTGGGSDYGYTF. CDR3 sequence (DNA): TGCGCCAGCAGCTCTCCCGGGACAGGGGGGGGATCGGACTATGGCTACACCTTC.

The gene calls are TRBV9 and TRBJ2-3, with 9 bases matching TRBD2. Germline assignment: CDR1 SGDLS and CDR2 YYNGEE. This CDR3 contains 15 residues. V shed 3 bases, J shed 3 bases, and the junction held 5 bases outside the gene matches. The DNA of the CDR3 is TGTGCCAGCAGCGGGCGGGAGGGCCTAACAGATACGCAGTATTTT. It translates to CASSGREGLTDTQYF.

The chain has TRBV6-5 and TRBJ1-2, with D possibly TRBD1 on 5 matching bases. The V end was cut by 2 bases, the J end by 4 bases, with 8 bases between. Germline values: CDR1 MNHEY, CDR2 SVGAGI. The CDR3 has 13 amino acids. CDR3 in amino acids: CASSYAGGYGYTF. The CDR3, as DNA: TGTGCCAGCAGTTACGCCGGGGGCTATGGCTACACCTTC.

This clone was recorded a few times. This chain uses TRBV7-2 with TRBJ2-3, with TRBD2 identical over 8 bases. V was clipped by 6 bases and J by 4 bases; unmatched bases: 15. CDR1 and CDR2 from the germline V gene are SGHTA and FQGNSA. The CDR3 runs to 17 residues. The CDR3 DNA is TGTGCCAGCAGGGATTCCGGGACTAGAGGGGGGGCAGATACGCAGTATTTT. Encoded protein: CASRDSGTRGGADTQYF.

J is TRBJ2-3 and V is TRBV7-9; D is unresolved. The CDR3 has 14 amino acids. Germline V CDR1 and CDR2: SEHNR, FQNEAQ (reference sequence). V shed 5 bases and J shed 0 bases, with 9 bases lying between them. This CDR3 reads CASSERQSTDTQYF. The CDR3 nucleotides read TGTGCCAGCAGCGAGAGGCAAAGCACAGATACGCAGTATTTT.

The chain carries TRBV6-1 and TRBJ1-2; no clear D. CDR3 length: 13 residues. Looked up from germline, CDR1 is MNHNS and CDR2 is SASEGT. Trimming pared 3 bases from V and 5 bases from J, leaving 10 bases between. CDR3 sequence (DNA): TGTGCCAGCAGTGACGCGGGCGGTTATGGCTACACCTTC. As protein: CASSDAGGYGYTF.

The genes are TRBV11-3 and TRBJ2-6; D remains unclear. CDR1 and CDR2 (germline): SGHNT, YENEEA. The CDR3 runs 18 residues. Trimming shortened V by 5 bases and J by 5 bases, and 22 bases separated the two germline ends. Written as DNA, the CDR3 is TGTGCCAGCAGCATCATAGAATCTCGACAAAGTCGGGCCAACGTCCTGACTTTC. Translation gives CASSIIESRQSRANVLTF.

The genes are TRBV30 and TRBJ2-1, with 9 bases that match TRBD2. V lost 2 bases, J lost 0 bases, and 11 bases stayed unmatched. Germline V gene lookup returns CDR1 GTSNPN and CDR2 SVGIG (reference sequence). The CDR3 runs to 18 residues. CDR3 in DNA: TGTGCCTGGAGTATATTAGGACTAGCGCTAAGCTCCTACAATGAGCAGTTCTTC. This encodes CAWSILGLALSSYNEQFF.

In the case of this clone: A read error is the likely source, as a far larger clone sits one nucleotide away. Other DNA sequences in the sample encode the same CDR3. The rearrangement joins TRBV6-5 to TRBJ2-6, with D possibly being TRBD1 or TRBD2 (5 bases each). The V end was cut by 7 bases, the J end by 0 bases, with 7 bases between. Germline V gives CDR1 MNHEY, CDR2 SVGAGI. This CDR3 has 14 residues. The DNA for the CDR3 is TGTGCCAGCACTGGGGGCTCTGGGGCCAACGTCCTGACTTTC. This encodes CASTGGSGANVLTF.

The gene calls are TRBV6-5 and TRBJ1-2; D gene uncertain. This CDR3 spans 13 amino acids. V lost 6 bases, J lost 8 bases, and 16 bases lay in between. The germline CDR1 and CDR2 sequences are MNHEY and SVGAGI. In DNA, the CDR3 is TGTGCCAGCAGAAACTTCGAACAAGGGGGCTACACCTTC. It encodes CASRNFEQGGYTF.

The rearrangement links TRBV28 to TRBJ2-2; 7 nucleotides align to TRBD2. Germline V gives CDR1 MDHEN, CDR2 SYDVKM. Trimming at V came to 7 bases and at J to 0 bases, leaving 11 bases not matched to a gene. CDR3 length: 17 amino acids. The CDR3 bases are TGTGCCAGCAAATATAGCGGGCCCTTTACGAACACCGGGGAGCTGTTTTTT. Its translation is CASKYSGPFTNTGELFF.

The chain uses TRBV28 and TRBJ2-7; D may correspond to TRBD1 or TRBD2 (6 bases each). Trimming took off 7 bases at V and 0 bases at J, with 16 bases between the two ends. The CDR3 covers 15 residues. CDR1 and CDR2 (germline): MDHEN, SYDVKM. The CDR3 bases are TGTGCCAGCACTTCCTGGGGGGCTACCTCCTACGAGCAGTACTTC. Its protein product is CASTSWGATSYEQYF. The full variable domain, with the rest looked up from reference TRBV28 and TRBJ2-7, is DVKVTQSSRYLVKRTGEKVFLECVQDMDHENMFWYRQDPGLGLRLIYFSYDVKMKEKGDIPEGYSVSREKKERFSLILESASTNQTSMYLCASTSWGATSYEQYFGPGTRLTVT.

This rearrangement joins TRBV15 to TRBJ2-4, with D tentatively TRBD1 (5 bases). The CDR3 length is 15 residues. Germline V gene lookup returns CDR1 LNHNV and CDR2 YYDKDF (reference sequence). Trimming shortened V by 3 bases and J by 2 bases, and 11 bases separated the two germline ends. The CDR3 spells CATSSQGVSKNIQYF. Written as DNA, the CDR3 is TGTGCCACCAGCAGCCAAGGGGTTTCCAAAAACATTCAGTACTTC.

The chain has TRBV6-5 and TRBJ1-2; D is uncertain. V was shortened by 8 bases and J by 8 bases, with 18 bases between the two germline ends. The germline gives CDR1 MNHEY, CDR2 SVGAGI. The CDR3 covers 13 residues. The CDR3 sequence: CASWKGASPGYTF. The CDR3 DNA is TGTGCCAGCTGGAAGGGCGCCAGCCCAGGCTACACCTTC.

This clone has a single count. The chain links TRBV5-3 to TRBJ1-5; tentatively, D is TRBD1 (6 bases). TRBV5-3 is annotated as an ORF whose role is uncertain. V lost 4 bases and J lost 7, with 15 bases in between. The CDR3 covers 14 residues. In DNA, the CDR3 is TGTGCCAGAAGCCCGAGGGGGGGATGGCAGCCCCAGCATTTT. Its translation is CARSPRGGWQPQHF.

This chain links TRBV5-1 with TRBJ2-3; maybe TRBD2 (6 bases). V lost 3 bases to trimming and J lost 2 bases, with 13 bases between them. CDR3 length: 15 residues. Germline CDR1 and CDR2: SGHRS and YFSETQ. CDR3 region: CASSSYSGPTDTQYF. The CDR3, as DNA: TGCGCCAGCAGCTCCTATAGCGGACCCACAGATACGCAGTATTTT.

This clone was counted a few times. The chain recombines TRBV7-9 with TRBJ2-7; 7 bases align to TRBD2. CDR1 SEHNR and CDR2 FQNEAQ come from the germline V gene (reference sequence). V shed 4 bases and J 4 bases; nucleotides not matched to a gene: 4. This CDR3 has 13 residues. The CDR3 sequence is CASSSGLSYEQYF. In nucleotides, the CDR3 is TGTGCCAGCAGCTCGGGACTATCATACGAGCAGTACTTC.

This chain joins TRBV5-6 and TRBJ2-7, with D perhaps being TRBD1 or TRBD2 (6 bases each). This CDR3 is 13 amino acids long. Germline V gene lookup returns CDR1 SGHDT and CDR2 YYEEEE. Deletions cut 2 bases from V and 6 bases from J, with 12 bases between. The CDR3 DNA reads as TGTGCCAGCAGCTTAGGGGGGAGTGGCGAGCAGTACTTC. Protein sequence: CASSLGGSGEQYF. Variable domain in full (rest from reference TRBV5-6 and TRBJ2-7): DAGVTQSPTHLIKTRGQQVTLRCSPKSGHDTVSWYQQALGQGPQFIFQYYEEEERQRGNFPDRFSGHQFPNYSSELNVNALLLGDSALYLCASSLGGSGEQYFGPGTRLTVT.

This sequence joins TRBV5-6 and TRBJ2-4; 8 bases fit TRBD2. Germline V gene data show CDR1 as SGHDT and CDR2 as YYEEEE. V gave up 4 bases and J gave up 7 bases; unmatched junction bases: 4. The CDR3 loop spans 13 amino acids. CDR3 coding DNA: TGTGCCAGCAGCCCTTCTAGCGGGAACATTCAGTACTTC. Amino acid sequence: CASSPSSGNIQYF.

The V call is TRBV5-4, the J call TRBJ2-7, with 12 nucleotides matching TRBD2. V dropped 3 bases and J dropped 1; count of bases not matched to a gene: 2. Germline V gene lookup returns CDR1 SGHNT and CDR2 YYREEE (reference sequence). The CDR3 loop spans 15 amino acids. In nucleotides, the CDR3 is TGTGCCAGCAGCTCCGGACTAGCGGGGTCCTACGAGCAGTACTTC. Translation: CASSSGLAGSYEQYF.